These 26 T cell receptor beta chains share one sample of origin, sequenced in a study of T cell responses to AZD1222 COVID-19 vaccine. Sequencing used immunoSEQ multiplex PCR; TCRdb keeps in-frame clones, though not all of them. The sample includes about 120,000 clones, 85% to 95% of them seen just once. The sequenced sample was peripheral blood, obtained 28 days after the second AZD1222 dose. All receptors come from an adult who received the AZD1222 COVID-19 vaccine.

CDR3 DNA: TGTGCCAGCAGTTTCGGGCCCACCGTGAGATATGGCTACACCTTC. Amino acid sequence: CASSFGPTVRYGYTF. J is TRBJ1-2 and V is TRBV27; unclear D gene. Germline V gives CDR1 MNHEY, CDR2 SMNVEV (reference sequence). V gave up 3 bases and J gave up 5 bases, with 16 bases separating them. CDR3 length equals 15 residues.

This CDR3 reads CASSPGLAGTSGYEQYF. CDR3 nucleotides: TGCGCCAGCAGCCCGGGACTAGCGGGAACCTCAGGCTACGAGCAGTACTTC. The rearrangement links TRBV4-3 to TRBJ2-7; 13 nucleotides line up with TRBD2. Germline assignment: CDR1 LGHNA and CDR2 YSLEER. This CDR3 is 17 amino acids long. The ends lost 4 bases at V and 3 bases at J; junction bases unmatched: 9.

The genes are TRBV6-2 or TRBV6-3 and TRBJ1-5; D not certain. The CDR3 runs to 14 residues. CDR1 and CDR2 from the germline V gene are MNHEY and SVGEGT. V dropped 0 bases and J dropped 7 bases, with 10 bases sitting between them. Here the CDR3 reads CASSYSEFRQPQHF. In DNA form, the CDR3 reads TGTGCCAGCAGTTACTCGGAATTCAGGCAGCCCCAGCATTTT.

The rearrangement uses TRBV6-5 and TRBJ1-1, with D uncertain. Trimming shortened V by 4 bases and J by 0 bases, and 9 bases separated the two germline ends. This CDR3 has 14 residues. Germline loops: CDR1 MNHEY, CDR2 SVGAGI. CDR3 nucleotide sequence: TGTGCCAGCAGTTCTTTACCAGTGAACACTGAAGCTTTCTTT. Its protein is CASSSLPVNTEAFF.

The genes are TRBV29-1 and TRBJ2-7, with no clear D. The CDR3 extends over 10 amino acids. V was pared by 3 bases and J by 3 bases, with 3 bases between. CDR1 SQVTM and CDR2 ANQGSEA come from the germline V gene. The CDR3 reads CSVEDYEQYF. CDR3 sequence (DNA): TGCAGCGTTGAGGACTACGAGCAGTACTTC.

The V gene is TRBV9, the J gene TRBJ1-4, with a weak D call TRBD1 (6 bases). Trimming removed 0 bases from V and 8 bases from J, with 14 bases in between. The germline CDR1 and CDR2 sequences are SGDLS and YYNGEE. The CDR3 covers 15 residues. The chain's CDR3 is CASSVGQVQTEKLFF. In DNA, the CDR3 is TGTGCCAGCAGCGTAGGACAGGTACAAACCGAAAAACTGTTTTTT.

This sequence joins TRBV20-1 and TRBJ1-2; D is unresolved. This CDR3 comprises 13 residues. The V gene's germline CDR1 is DFQATT and CDR2 SNEGSKA (reference sequence). Trimming pared 3 bases from V and 5 bases from J, leaving 13 bases between. CDR3 sequence (DNA): TGCAGTGCTAGTCCCCTTATTGGTTATGGCTACACCTTC. The encoded protein is CSASPLIGYGYTF.

V and J are TRBV7-2 and TRBJ2-1; D is uncertain. CDR3 size: 11 residues. The germline V and J ends were trimmed by 5 bases and 9 bases, with 8 bases remaining between them. In germline, CDR1 is SGHTA, CDR2 FQGNSA. The CDR3 coding sequence is TGTGCCAGCAGCCTCATCGGTGAGCAGTTCTTC. Encoded protein: CASSLIGEQFF.

V is TRBV10-3 and J is TRBJ2-1; TRBD2 matches at 14 bases. Germline V gene lookup returns CDR1 ENHRY and CDR2 SYGVKD. The junction had 6 bases not matched to a gene; V was cut back by 6 bases and J by 2 bases. The CDR3 contains 17 residues. CDR3 loop: CAISKGTSGGPYNEQFF. Here the CDR3 DNA reads TGTGCCATCAGCAAAGGGACTAGCGGGGGCCCCTACAATGAGCAGTTCTTC.

CDR3 coding DNA: TGCGCCAGCAGCCTTGGTGCGGGGACAGAGACCCAGTACTTC. Translated: CASSLGAGTETQYF. The gene calls are TRBV5-1 and TRBJ2-5; D perhaps matches TRBD2 (6 bases). The germline V gene encodes CDR1 SGHRS and CDR2 YFSETQ. This CDR3 spans 14 amino acids. V was shortened by 4 bases and J by 4 bases, with 14 bases between the two germline ends.

V usage is TRBV6-1 and J usage is TRBJ1-2, with 8 bases matching TRBD1. J was trimmed by 4 bases and V by 1 base; bases with no gene match: 8. The CDR3 covers 16 residues. The germline V gene encodes CDR1 MNHNS and CDR2 SASEGT. In DNA form, the CDR3 reads TGTGCCAGCAGTGAAGGGGGGCCCAGGGGGCTCTATGGCTACACCTTC. It codes for CASSEGGPRGLYGYTF.

The chain couples TRBV11-2 to TRBJ1-2, with 7 bases lining up with TRBD1. The CDR3 has 16 residues. From germline, CDR1 is SGHAT and CDR2 FQNNGV. Germline trimming cut 5 bases from V and 4 bases from J; bases unmatched to any gene: 13. The CDR3 here is CASSPGTAGRVYGYTF. DNA for the CDR3: TGTGCCAGCAGCCCGGGGACAGCGGGACGAGTCTATGGCTACACCTTC.

This clone was found a few times. V is TRBV10-3 and J is TRBJ2-7; 8 nucleotides agree with TRBD1. Germline V CDR1 and CDR2: ENHRY, SYGVKD. This CDR3 has 15 residues. J gave up 5 bases and V 6 bases, and 12 bases lay outside the gene matches. As DNA, the CDR3 is TGTGCCATCAGGGAAGGGACAGGCCGAGCGGACGAGCAGTACTTC. Its translation: CAIREGTGRADEQYF.

This chain connects TRBV5-6 to TRBJ1-2; D unresolved. Germline V gives CDR1 SGHDT, CDR2 YYEEEE. This CDR3 is built from 13 residues. V was pared by 0 bases and J by 7 bases, with 10 bases between. The CDR3 nucleotides are TGTGCCAGCAGCTTGGAGGGTGTTCCTGGCTACACCTTC. It is translated as CASSLEGVPGYTF.

This clone has only one observation. V and J are TRBV7-8 and TRBJ1-5; the D gene is possibly TRBD1 (5 bases). CDR3 length: 17 residues. Trimming pared 1 base from V and 5 bases from J, leaving 18 bases between. Germline CDR1 and CDR2: SGHVS and FQNEAQ. The DNA of the CDR3 is TGTGCCAGCAGCTTAGGTCTGGCAGGGTCCCCTTATCAGCCCCAGCATTTT. Protein: CASSLGLAGSPYQPQHF.

This clone was detected only a few times. The V and J genes are TRBV7-2 and TRBJ1-1; TRBD1 agrees at 7 bases. V shed 3 bases, J shed 6 bases, and the junction held 7 bases outside the gene matches. Per the germline V gene, CDR1 is SGHTA and CDR2 is FQGNSA. This CDR3 is 14 amino acids long. CDR3 DNA sequence: TGTGCCAGCAGCTTCCCGGGACAGCGAGCTGAAGCTTTCTTT. Its protein is CASSFPGQRAEAFF.

The rearrangement joins TRBV19 to TRBJ1-1; weak D call: TRBD1 (5 bases). Between the trimmed V and J ends, which lost 10 bases and 0 bases, there was a span of 18 bases. CDR3 size: 15 residues. From germline, CDR1 is LNHDA and CDR2 SQIVND (reference sequence). CDR3 in DNA: TGTGCCATCCGGCCCACAGGACCTATGAACACTGAAGCTTTCTTT. As protein: CAIRPTGPMNTEAFF.

V and J are TRBV29-1 and TRBJ2-5; 7 bases line up with TRBD1. Germline values: CDR1 SQVTM, CDR2 ANQGSEA. The junction had 4 bases not matched to a gene; V was cut back by 4 bases and J by 2 bases. The CDR3 extends over 13 amino acids. The CDR3: CSVARGQQETQYF. The DNA for the CDR3 is TGCAGCGTTGCTCGGGGACAGCAAGAGACCCAGTACTTC.

The V and J genes are TRBV7-6 and TRBJ2-5, with TRBD2 matching over 7 bases. The germline V gene encodes CDR1 SGHVS and CDR2 FNYEAQ. The CDR3 has 15 amino acids. The V segment lost 5 bases and the J segment 2 bases; nucleotides outside the gene matches: 8. In DNA form, the CDR3 reads TGTGCCAGCAGCAGCCTAGCGGAGAGGCAAGAGACCCAGTACTTC. Translation: CASSSLAERQETQYF.

V is TRBV9 and J is TRBJ2-3; tentative D call: TRBD2 (5 bases). The V gene's germline CDR1 is SGDLS and CDR2 YYNGEE. Trimming took off 0 bases at V and 6 bases at J, with 11 bases between the two ends. The CDR3 runs to 14 residues. CDR3 residues: CASSVGELWDTQYF. For the CDR3, the DNA is TGTGCCAGCAGCGTAGGGGAGTTGTGGGATACGCAGTATTTT.

This chain joins TRBV20-1 and TRBJ2-1; D unclear. The V and J ends lost 3 bases and 6 bases respectively, with 6 bases between them. The germline V gene has CDR1 DFQATT and CDR2 SNEGSKA (reference sequence). The CDR3 runs to 11 residues. CDR3 sequence reads: CSARPSNEQFF. CDR3 nucleotide sequence: TGCAGTGCTAGGCCCAGCAATGAGCAGTTCTTC.

The V call is TRBV5-1, the J call TRBJ1-2; 7 bases map to TRBD1. Trimming cost V 5 bases and J 8 bases; bases outside gene matches: 12. CDR1 SGHRS and CDR2 YFSETQ come from the germline V gene. The CDR3 covers 14 residues. CDR3 sequence (DNA): TGCGCCAGCAGACCCAGGGACAGCCCCGGGGGCTACACCTTC. Translated, it gives CASRPRDSPGGYTF.

This clone was recorded only once. This rearrangement joins TRBV13 to TRBJ2-7; D remains unclear. This CDR3 has 14 residues. Germline V gives CDR1 PRHDT, CDR2 FYEKMQ (reference sequence). The V gene lost 0 bases and the J gene lost 5 bases, with 11 bases spanning the gap. The CDR3 protein is CASSLGISVHEQYF. For the CDR3, the DNA is TGTGCCAGCAGCTTAGGGATATCGGTGCACGAGCAGTACTTC.

The chain employs TRBV5-1 and TRBJ2-2; no definite D call. Germline CDR1 and CDR2: SGHRS and YFSETQ. Trimming left V 1 base short and J 8 bases short, with 18 bases between. The length of the CDR3 is 16 residues. The CDR3 sequence is CASSLPPSSPTGELFF. In DNA, the CDR3 is TGCGCCAGCAGCTTGCCCCCTAGTTCACCAACTGGGGAGCTGTTTTTT.

J is TRBJ2-7 and V is TRBV20-1; D gene ambiguous. The CDR3 is 14 amino acids. Germline CDR1 reads DFQATT; CDR2 reads SNEGSKA (reference sequence). V was shortened by 3 bases and J by 0 bases, with 12 bases between the two germline ends. The CDR3 protein is CSASFSQVSYEQYF. The CDR3 DNA follows: TGCAGTGCTAGTTTCTCGCAGGTCTCCTACGAGCAGTACTTC.

The chain combines TRBV3-1 (or the pseudogene TRBV3-2) with TRBJ1-3; D ambiguous. Germline V CDR1 and CDR2: LGHDT, YNNKEL (reference sequence). CDR3 size: 15 residues. V lost 0 bases to trimming and J lost 2 bases, with 8 bases between them. Here the CDR3 reads CASSQEWAAGNTIYF. CDR3 nucleotide sequence: TGTGCCAGCAGCCAAGAGTGGGCAGCTGGAAACACCATATATTTT.